This TCR beta chain came from a study of blood T cell repertoires in COVID-19 (dated by TCRdb to 2018 to 2020). For the study in its entirety: The collaborator samples originated in the United States, Italy and Spain and spanned the acute and convalescent phases of COVID-19. The prospective study material was composed of cDNA or gDNA derived from T cells, B-cell-depleted T cells, or PBMCs. Deeply sampled blood TCRbeta repertoires from subjects exposed to, actively infected with, or recovered from COVID-19 were included in the dataset. A freely available public database, intended as a resource for researchers studying the immune response to SARS-CoV-2, is where the repertoires were released. The samples were drawn from two sources: the first 160 participants of the ongoing ImmuneRACE study, and 1,000 to 1,500 subjects contributed by 6 global collaborators. Sample metadata almost always included a de-identified subject ID, COVID-19 status, age in years and sex. Where HLA class I and class II types were available, the types were taken from metadata supplied by the sample provider, not from assay-based typing.

One collaborating source in Seattle enrolled patients while the patients were actively infected and followed the patients over time throughout the course of disease. Collaborating institutions collected whole blood in K2EDTA tubes following their own protocols. For TCRbeta analysis, collaborators shipped samples as frozen whole blood, isolated PBMCs, or DNA extracted from either of those sample types. Comments on this clone: Its antigen is currently not known. No base quality values were provided; no much bigger clone lies one nucleotide off.

General conclusions and limits of the study: How much clinical and demographic metadata was included differed by source and by participant, and the metadata was provided uncurated.

As encoded in the germline V gene (reference sequence), CDR1 is DFQATT while CDR2 is SNEGSKA. V and J lose 4 bases and 7 bases, and a span of 7 bases separates them. The CDR3 runs 10 residues from the cysteine to the phenylalanine. The DNA shown is the 30-base CDR3, in frame from base 1. The immunoSEQ Assay, a bias-controlled multiplex PCR, was used to amplify TCRbeta CDR3 regions from genomic DNA. As for how the authors treated the data: The number of nucleated cells in each sample was estimated by amplification of reference gene primers within the assay. Sequence reads were collapsed and filtered to measure the absolute abundance of every unique TCRbeta CDR3 rearrangement. For each sample, productive Simpson clonality was calculated as the square root of Simpson's diversity index over productive rearrangements. In TCRdb, the immuneACCESS table is reduced to in-frame sequences with V and J assigned. These tables do not hold every clone; where another copy was compared, an unresolved V gene accounts for under half, and the others remain unexplained. That table supplies the V and J calls and clone size; D and trimming were determined from the DNA. The table for this sample lists 450,000 or so clones; about 88% of them were counted only once. The ten largest clones capture about 1.6% of the sample.

The V gene is TRBV20-1 and the J gene is TRBJ1-1; the D gene remains uncertain. The source of this sequence is a woman aged 40 to 55 with COVID-19, enrolled during active disease. Specimen: peripheral blood. CDR3 reads: CSAKLLEAFF. The nucleotides read TGCAGTGCTAAGTTACTTGAAGCTTTCTTT.